A selection of T cell receptor beta chains follows, all from one sample in a study of beta chain features in type 1 diabetes. The data were produced by immunoSEQ multiplex PCR, yet TCRdb's version contains in-frame clones alone and is incomplete. The profile covers some 400,000 clones, with over 12% appearing a single time and 0.019% taken by the ten largest. The sample taken for sequencing was naive CD4+ T cells from blood. These receptors were collected from a woman under 30 in good health. CDR3s include the opening cysteine and the closing phenylalanine or tryptophan. The order of the fields is D gene, V gene, J gene, clone size, CDR3 DNA, CDR3 protein. D genes are given only for firm matches. Rows may omit the clone size; those that give it use once, few, many or a size class.

>NA|TRBV7-9|TRBJ2-5|NA
TGTGCCAGCAGCCTCCCAGTTCAGGGGACCCAGTACTTC
CASSLPVQGTQYF
>NA|TRBV30|TRBJ1-4|few
TGTGCCTGGGCCCAGATTCAAACTAATGAAAAACTGTTTTTT
CAWAQIQTNEKLFF
>NA|TRBV7-2|TRBJ2-7|few
TGTGCCAGCCAGCCCCCCTACGGGTCCTACGAGCAGTACTTC
CASQPPYGSYEQYF
>NA|TRBV7-9|TRBJ2-7|once
TGTGCCAGCAGCTTTGAGGGAAGGGGGGAGCAGTACTTC
CASSFEGRGEQYF
>NA|TRBV19|TRBJ2-7|NA
TGTGCCAGTACCAATAATGGGGAGGCCGGATCCCACGAGCAGTACTTC
CASTNNGEAGSHEQYF
>NA|TRBV4-1|TRBJ2-7|NA
TGCGCCAGCAGCCAAGGAGGGGGGGGACGCTCCTACGAGCAGTACTTC
CASSQGGGGRSYEQYF
>TRBD2|TRBV11-2|TRBJ2-1|NA
TGTGCCAGCAGCGGCCTAGCGGGAGGGAATGAGCAGTTCTTC
CASSGLAGGNEQFF
>TRBD2|TRBV7-9|TRBJ2-1|few
TGTGCCAGCAAACTAGCGCCAAGCTCCTACAATGAGCAGTTCTTC
CASKLAPSSYNEQFF
>TRBD1|TRBV5-1|TRBJ1-5|NA
TGCGCCAGCAGCTTGGGAACAGGGGGGATGAGCAATCAGCCCCAGCATTTT
CASSLGTGGMSNQPQHF
>TRBD2|TRBV7-2|TRBJ2-1|NA
TGTGCCAGCAGCTTATTGGCGGGAGGTATCGGTGAGCAGTTCTTC
CASSLLAGGIGEQFF
>NA|TRBV15|TRBJ2-1|few
TGTGCCACCAGCAGAAGCTATGGTCTTAACAATGAGCAGTTCTTC
CATSRSYGLNNEQFF
>NA|TRBV7-9|TRBJ1-2|NA
TGTGCCAGCAGCTTACAGAATAACTATGGCTACACCTTC
CASSLQNNYGYTF
>NA|TRBV30|TRBJ1-5|NA
TGTGCCTGGAGTCGCGGCAGGGATCAGCCCCAGCATTTT
CAWSRGRDQPQHF
>TRBD1|TRBV30|TRBJ2-7|NA
TGTGCCTGGAGGTCCTGGGACAGGGCCTACGAGCAGTACTTC
CAWRSWDRAYEQYF
>NA|TRBV29-1|TRBJ1-3|NA
TGCAGCGTGGCCAACTCTGGAAACACCATATATTTT
CSVANSGNTIYF
>NA|TRBV5-1|TRBJ1-2|NA
TGCGCCAGCAGCTCTGGGACTTCTAACTATGGCTACACCTTC
CASSSGTSNYGYTF
>NA|TRBV4-3|TRBJ2-7|NA
TGCGCCAGCAGCCAAGAGGGGGGGTCTACGGCGGGACATAGGGACGAGCAGTACTTC
CASSQEGGSTAGHRDEQYF
>NA|TRBV10-3|TRBJ2-5|few
TGTGCCATCAGTGAGTCGGAGGGCCGGGAGACCCAGTACTTC
CAISESEGRETQYF
>TRBD1|TRBV5-1|TRBJ1-2|NA
TGCGCCAGCAGCTTCGGACAGGGGATAGGCGGCTACACCTTC
CASSFGQGIGGYTF
>NA|TRBV9|TRBJ1-2|NA
TGTGCCAGCAGCAGCTCATCCGGGACAATCTATGGCTACACCTTC
CASSSSSGTIYGYTF